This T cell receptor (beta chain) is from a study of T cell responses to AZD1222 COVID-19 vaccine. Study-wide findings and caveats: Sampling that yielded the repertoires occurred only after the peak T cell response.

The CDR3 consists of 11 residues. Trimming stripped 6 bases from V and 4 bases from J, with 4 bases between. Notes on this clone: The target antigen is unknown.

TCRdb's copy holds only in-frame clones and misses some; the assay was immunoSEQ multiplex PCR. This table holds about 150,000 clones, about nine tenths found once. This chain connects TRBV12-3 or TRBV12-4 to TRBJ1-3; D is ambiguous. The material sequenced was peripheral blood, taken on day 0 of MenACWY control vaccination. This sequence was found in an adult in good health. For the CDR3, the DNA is TGTGCCAGCAGCCAAGGAAACACCATATATTTT. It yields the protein CASSQGNTIYF.